This T cell receptor beta chain originates from a study of cytomegalovirus exposure and HLA in healthy donors. Concerning this clone: The target antigen is unknown.

PCR was performed using 60 Vbeta and 13 Jbeta primers. Original methodology: Unique TCR beta chains totaled roughly 81 million in a later count, with roughly 11 million of them shared. Sequenced by immunoSEQ multiplex PCR; TCRdb stores in-frame clones only, minus some. Clone size and V and J calls were adopted from that table, with D and trimming inferred from the DNA. The repertoire includes under 200,000 clones, approximately 70% of them detected once, and 2.8% sits in the top ten. Overall study results and limits: The study carried out a later analysis of TCR beta sequences. It associated some 17,000 of them with specific HLA alleles at a false discovery rate of 0.05.

The sequencing input was PBMCs. This receptor was taken from a woman in her thirties or forties in good health and CMV-seropositive.

DNA of the CDR3: TGTGCCAGCAGTGAAATCGTCGGGTGGGACAATGAGCAGTTCTTC. Encoded protein: CASSEIVGWDNEQFF. The chain joins TRBV6-1 to TRBJ2-1; D call uncertain. Trimming took 2 bases from V and 5 from J, leaving 13 bases between them. The CDR3 runs to 15 residues. Germline lookup yields CDR1 MNHNS and CDR2 SASEGT.